Reported below is one TCR beta chain. In the original workflow: From reference gene primer amplification, estimates of nucleated cell counts were derived. Produced via immunoSEQ multiplex PCR; TCRdb's table is partial and in-frame only. That table gives V, J and clone size, and the DNA gave D and trimming. The sample carries more than 250,000 clones, more than 70% recorded once. The sample comes from a study of blood T cell repertoires in COVID-19. Study overall: Spain, Italy and the United States supplied samples that represented acute and convalescent COVID-19.

Trimming took off 7 bases at V and 3 bases at J, with 13 bases between the two ends. Germline assignment: CDR1 WSHSY and CDR2 SAAADI. The CDR3 covers 13 residues. The receptor's source is a woman aged 50 to 60 with acute or convalescent COVID-19. The gene calls are TRBV10-2 and TRBJ2-7, with D perhaps TRBD1 (6 bases). Source material: peripheral blood. The CDR3 protein is CASMDSRGYEQYF. CDR3 coding DNA: TGCGCCAGCATGGATAGCAGGGGCTACGAGCAGTACTTC.